The 30 T cell receptor beta chains listed next were all sequenced from one sample in a study of cytomegalovirus exposure and HLA in healthy donors. Both 60 Vbeta primers and 13 Jbeta primers went into the PCR. Measured with immunoSEQ multiplex PCR; TCRdb has only the in-frame clones, and not every one. The table shows 100,000 or so clones, with more than 80% occurring only once. The material sequenced was PBMCs. These TCRs come from a man between 18 and 35 years old in good health and CMV-seronegative.

The J gene is TRBJ1-1, the V gene TRBV6-1; 7 nucleotides line up with TRBD1. Germline V gene lookup returns CDR1 MNHNS and CDR2 SASEGT. V dropped 6 bases and J dropped 1; count of bases not matched to a gene: 5. The CDR3 is 14 amino acids. CDR3 in DNA: TGTGCCAGCAGCCTACAGGGGAAGAACACTGAAGCTTTCTTT. This gives the protein CASSLQGKNTEAFF.

Comment on this clone: Germline and junction disagree at one end, which may indicate a read error. V gene TRBV7-9 combines with J gene TRBJ1-2, with D possibly matching TRBD1 (5 bases). The CDR3 runs 13 residues. Germline V CDR1 and CDR2: SEHNR, FQNEAQ (reference sequence). The CDR3 nucleotides are TGTTCCAGCAGCTTTGCACAAAGGGGAGGCTACACCTTC. Its protein is CSSSFAQRGGYTF.

J is TRBJ1-3 and V is TRBV7-8, with a weak D call TRBD1 (5 bases). Germline CDR1 SGHVS, CDR2 FQNEAQ. Trimming cost V 3 bases and J 1 base, with 7 bases left between them. The CDR3 runs to 14 residues. In DNA, the CDR3 is TGTGCCAGCAGCTTTCGACAGTCTGGAAACACCATATATTTT. It yields the protein CASSFRQSGNTIYF.

The rearrangement joins TRBV7-8 to TRBJ2-3, with 8 nucleotides matching TRBD1. The length of the CDR3 is 14 residues. Germline V gene lookup returns CDR1 SGHVS and CDR2 FQNEAQ. The J segment lost 5 bases and the V segment lost 2 bases, leaving 3 bases of the junction unmatched. The CDR3 DNA reads as TGTGCCAGCAGCTTAATACAGGGGGTAGATACGCAGTATTTT. Translated: CASSLIQGVDTQYF.

V is TRBV6-7 and J is TRBJ2-1; D not certain. TRBV6-7 is an ORF for which the function is uncertain. The CDR3 covers 14 residues. Deletions cut 5 bases from V and 4 bases from J, with 12 bases between. This chain's CDR3 is CASSRLSPYNEQFF. CDR3 DNA sequence: TGTGCCAGCAGTCGACTGTCACCTTACAATGAGCAGTTCTTC.

On this clone: One end of the junction is discordant with germline, which a read error may explain. This chain joins TRBV13 and TRBJ1-1; D uncertain. The CDR3 consists of 12 residues. Germline CDR1 is PRHDT and CDR2 is FYEKMQ (reference sequence). DNA of the CDR3: TGTGCCAGCAACTTAGGCACGGCTGAAGCTTTCTTT. Amino acids: CASNLGTAEAFF. Full variable domain (remainder filled in from reference TRBV13 and TRBJ1-1): AAGVIQSPRHLIKEKRETATLKCYPIPRHDTVYWYQQGPGQDPQFLISFYEKMQSDKGSIPDRFSAQQFSDYHSELNMSSLELGDSALYFCASNLGTAEAFFGQGTRLTVV.

The chain joins TRBV7-2 to TRBJ2-5, with 7 nucleotides matching TRBD1. Germline CDR1 reads SGHTA; CDR2 reads FQGNSA. There are 15 residues in the CDR3. J gave up 2 bases and V 5 bases, and 8 bases lay outside the gene matches. The CDR3 DNA is TGTGCCAGCAGCCTCACGGGACAGAAGCAAGAGACCCAGTACTTC. Encoded protein: CASSLTGQKQETQYF.

The chain joins TRBV2 to TRBJ2-7; 8 nucleotides line up with TRBD2. The CDR3 sequence is 14 residues long. J was trimmed by 2 bases and V by 3 bases; bases with no gene match: 3. The germline V gene has CDR1 SNHLY and CDR2 FYNNEI. The CDR3 here is CASSEPGLAYEQYF. DNA for the CDR3: TGTGCCAGCAGTGAGCCGGGACTAGCCTACGAGCAGTACTTC.

The chain uses TRBV5-4 and TRBJ1-2; D unclear. Germline CDR1 SGHNT, CDR2 YYREEE (reference sequence). This CDR3 spans 11 amino acids. Trimming took 4 bases from V and 5 from J, leaving 6 bases between them. CDR3 loop: CASSTLYGYTF. The CDR3 DNA reads as TGTGCCAGCAGCACATTGTATGGCTACACCTTC.

This chain connects TRBV28 to TRBJ2-3; 16 positions agree with TRBD2. Germline CDR1 and CDR2: MDHEN and SYDVKM. With 5 bases clipped from V and 5 bases from J, the junction kept 7 bases outside the gene matches. This CDR3 region has 17 residues. The CDR3 nucleotides are TGTGCCAGCAGTCCGCCGGGACTAGCGGGAGGGGAAGATACGCAGTATTTT. Protein product: CASSPPGLAGGEDTQYF.

J is TRBJ1-5 and V is TRBV2; D is unresolved. From germline, CDR1 is SNHLY and CDR2 FYNNEI. The CDR3 has 15 residues. V lost 6 bases, J lost 0 bases, and 12 bases lay in between. The CDR3 bases are TGTGCCAGCAGGAGGGCAGATCTTAGCAATCAGCCCCAGCATTTT. Translation gives CASRRADLSNQPQHF.

V gene TRBV5-1 combines with J gene TRBJ2-3, with 12 bases aligning to TRBD1. Unmatched junction bases numbered 10, after V lost 1 base and J lost 4 bases. Germline-derived CDR1 and CDR2 are SGHRS and YFSETQ. CDR3 length: 18 residues. DNA for the CDR3: TGCGCCAGCAGCTTGTATTCTCCGGGACAGGGGGCCGCAGATACGCAGTATTTT. Translation: CASSLYSPGQGAADTQYF.

Comments on this clone: This likely reflects a read error, since a far larger clone is one base away. Within the sample, other DNA sequences also encode this same CDR3. The chain combines TRBV7-9 with TRBJ1-1; D not resolved. The CDR3 loop spans 14 amino acids. Trimming stripped 5 bases from V and 0 bases from J, with 10 bases between. The germline V gene has CDR1 SEHNR and CDR2 FQNEAQ (reference sequence). The CDR3 reads CASSPDGVNTEAFF. CDR3 coding DNA: TGTGCCAGCAGCCCGGACGGGGTGAACACTGAAGCTTTCTTT.

This chain connects TRBV7-9 to TRBJ2-3; no definite D call. The germline gives CDR1 SEHNR, CDR2 FQNEAQ (reference sequence). This CDR3 has 14 residues. V lost 1 base to trimming and J lost 3 bases, with 8 bases between them. The CDR3 DNA reads as TGTGCCAGCAGCTTAGAACTTCGTACAGATACGCAGTATTTT. Its translation is CASSLELRTDTQYF.

This clone has more than one count but fewer than ten. The V and J genes are TRBV7-6 and TRBJ2-7; 11 bases match TRBD2. Germline CDR1 is SGHVS and CDR2 is FNYEAQ. The CDR3 runs 15 residues. The trim removed 5 bases at V and 2 bases at J, leaving 5 bases unmatched. Here the CDR3 reads CASSRGTSGTYEQYF. The CDR3 nucleotides are TGTGCCAGCAGCAGAGGGACTAGCGGTACCTACGAGCAGTACTTC.

The CDR3 reads CASSESQGNEKLFF. The CDR3 DNA is TGCGCCAGCAGTGAAAGTCAGGGGAATGAAAAACTGTTTTTT. This chain connects TRBV10-2 to TRBJ1-4; possible D gene TRBD1, 6 bases. Per germline, CDR1 WSHSY and CDR2 SAAADI. The CDR3 length is 14 residues. V lost 3 bases to trimming and J lost 5 bases, with 10 bases between them.

Written as DNA, the CDR3 is TGCGCCAGCAGCTTATCACAGGGGGCCCCAGATACGCAGTATTTT. As protein: CASSLSQGAPDTQYF. The chain has TRBV5-1 and TRBJ2-3; 9 bases fit TRBD1. CDR1 and CDR2 (germline): SGHRS, YFSETQ. There are 15 residues in the CDR3. V was pared by 2 bases and J by 4 bases, with 5 bases of the junction left unmatched.

There are a few counts of this clone. The junction departs from the called germline gene at one end, perhaps through a read error. The chain couples TRBV7-6 to TRBJ2-3; a weak D match, TRBD2 (5 bases). Germline assignment: CDR1 SGHVS and CDR2 FNYEAQ. The CDR3 is 18 amino acids. The CDR3 DNA reads as TGTGCCAGCAGTTTAGTCCGGGGAAATAGAGAAAGGACAGATACGCAGTATTTT. This translates into CASSLVRGNRERTDTQYF.

This clone showed up just a few times. This chain links TRBV10-3 with TRBJ2-1; 12 nucleotides line up with TRBD2. The CDR3 covers 14 residues. V was clipped by 6 bases and J by 5 bases; unmatched bases: 2. Germline lookup yields CDR1 ENHRY and CDR2 SYGVKD. The CDR3 coding sequence is TGTGCCATCAGCCGGACTAGCGGGGACAATGAGCAGTTCTTC. This codes for CAISRTSGDNEQFF.

V gene TRBV5-8 combines with J gene TRBJ2-7, with a weak D call TRBD2 (5 bases). Trimming removed 8 bases from V and 3 bases from J, with 12 bases in between. Germline V lookup: CDR1 SGHTS, CDR2 YDEGEE. The CDR3 is made up of 12 amino acids. The CDR3 DNA reads as TGTGCCAGTACCACCGGGGTCTACGAGCAGTACTTC. This sequence encodes CASTTGVYEQYF.

This sequence joins TRBV6-1 and TRBJ2-7; D perhaps matches TRBD2 (5 bases). The germline CDR1 and CDR2 sequences are MNHNS and SASEGT. V lost 6 bases to trimming and J lost 6 bases, with 12 bases between them. This CDR3 has 12 amino acids. Written as DNA, the CDR3 is TGTGCCAGCAGCCTTCCGGGGAGCGAGCAGTACTTC. Its translation is CASSLPGSEQYF.

The sample holds many counts of this clone. The chain has TRBV5-5 and TRBJ2-1; weak D call: TRBD2 (5 bases). Germline V gene data show CDR1 as SGHKS and CDR2 as YYEKEE (reference sequence). The CDR3 consists of 14 residues. Trimming pared 0 bases from V and 3 bases from J, leaving 7 bases between. CDR3 nucleotides: TGTGCCAGCAGCTTGGGCGGGTACTACAATGAGCAGTTCTTC. Its translation: CASSLGGYYNEQFF.

The V and J genes are TRBV4-3 and TRBJ1-2; 7 bases map to TRBD1. The CDR3 runs to 15 residues. Per the germline V gene, CDR1 is LGHNA and CDR2 is YSLEER. Trimming cost V 4 bases and J 4 bases; bases outside gene matches: 9. The CDR3 sequence: CASSPGTDRGYGYTF. CDR3 coding DNA: TGCGCCAGCAGCCCGGGGACAGATCGGGGCTATGGCTACACCTTC.

This clone was observed once. This chain joins TRBV7-2 and TRBJ1-1; 8 bases fit TRBD1. This CDR3 comprises 17 residues. Per the germline V gene, CDR1 is SGHTA and CDR2 is FQGNSA. Germline trimming cut 5 bases from V and 0 bases from J; bases unmatched to any gene: 11. The CDR3 DNA follows: TGTGCCAGCAGCCAAGCACAGGGGGTCCCCGTGAACACTGAAGCTTTCTTT. This gives the protein CASSQAQGVPVNTEAFF. Drawing the rest from reference TRBV7-2 and TRBJ1-1, the complete variable domain is GAGVSQSPSNKVTEKGKDVELRCDPISGHTALYWYRQSLGQGLEFLIYFQGNSAPDKSGLPSDRFSAERTGGSVSTLTIQRTQQEDSAVYLCASSQAQGVPVNTEAFFGQGTRLTVV.

This clone was picked up a small number of times. Other DNA sequences within the sample encode an identical CDR3. The chain links TRBV28 to TRBJ2-7; D is unclear. CDR1 and CDR2 (germline): MDHEN, SYDVKM. The CDR3 loop spans 11 amino acids. V was pared by 3 bases and J by 4 bases, with 4 bases between. This CDR3 reads CASSFGYEQYF. CDR3 nucleotide sequence: TGTGCCAGCAGTTTCGGGTACGAGCAGTACTTC. The variable domain in full, completed from reference TRBV28 and TRBJ2-7, reads DVKVTQSSRYLVKRTGEKVFLECVQDMDHENMFWYRQDPGLGLRLIYFSYDVKMKEKGDIPEGYSVSREKKERFSLILESASTNQTSMYLCASSFGYEQYFGPGTRLTVT.

The chain links TRBV2 to TRBJ2-3, with D maybe TRBD2 (5 bases). CDR3 size: 15 residues. The V gene's germline CDR1 is SNHLY and CDR2 FYNNEI. With 3 bases removed from V and 2 bases from J, the gap between germline ends came to 12 bases. The CDR3: CASSDTRVATDTQYF. Here the CDR3 DNA reads TGTGCCAGCAGTGATACGCGGGTCGCCACAGATACGCAGTATTTT.

The genes are TRBV10-3 and TRBJ1-4; 9 nucleotides match TRBD1. CDR1 and CDR2 (germline): ENHRY, SYGVKD. V shed 5 bases and J 8 bases; nucleotides not matched to a gene: 9. The CDR3 covers 15 residues. CDR3 residues: CAISRDRASREKLFF. CDR3 DNA sequence: TGTGCCATCAGTAGGGACAGGGCCTCCAGAGAAAAACTGTTTTTT.

This clone was seen just once. This CDR3 reads CASSLVPAGELFF. The CDR3, as DNA: TGTGCCAGCAGCTTGGTCCCGGCCGGGGAGCTGTTTTTT. The V and J genes are TRBV5-4 and TRBJ2-2; D gene unclear. The V and J ends lost 0 bases and 6 bases respectively, with 6 bases between them. Looked up from germline, CDR1 is SGHNT and CDR2 is YYREEE (reference sequence). The CDR3 is made up of 13 amino acids.

This chain uses TRBV9 with TRBJ1-1, with a tentative D call TRBD1 (6 bases). V was cut by 5 bases and J by 12 bases, with 26 bases left in between. Germline V gene lookup returns CDR1 SGDLS and CDR2 YYNGEE. The CDR3 runs to 15 residues. The CDR3 DNA follows: TGTGCCAGCAGTCAAGGGGGAACGCTGGGCGGGCGTCCTTTCTTT. This encodes CASSQGGTLGGRPFF. The entire variable domain, with the rest obtained from reference TRBV9 and TRBJ1-1, is as follows: DSGVTQTPKHLITATGQRVTLRCSPRSGDLSVYWYQQSLDQGLQFLIQYYNGEERAKGNILERFSAQQFPDLHSELNLSSLELGDSALYFCASSQGGTLGGRPFFGQGTRLTVV.

The V and J genes are TRBV11-3 and TRBJ1-1, with 7 bases that match TRBD1. CDR1 is SGHNT and CDR2 is YENEEA in the germline V gene. The CDR3 totals 13 residues. The trim removed 1 base at V and 4 bases at J, leaving 0 bases unmatched. The CDR3 DNA is TGTGCCAGCAGCTTAGCAGGGGGCACTGAAGCTTTCTTT. Amino acids: CASSLAGGTEAFF.